This paragraph covers one T cell receptor (beta chain) sequence. Per the study methods: How many nucleated cells were present was estimated from reference gene primer amplification. The table came from immunoSEQ multiplex PCR; TCRdb's copy has only in-frame clones and leaves some out. The D gene and trimming were derived from the DNA, and the V and J assignments and clone size from that table. The sample has about 220,000 clones; roughly nine tenths are singletons. CDR3 length equals 14 residues. CDR1 and CDR2 (germline): MNHNY, SVGAGI (reference sequence). The V end lost 0 bases, the J end lost 2 bases, and 7 bases lay between the germline ends. The entry originates in a study of blood T cell repertoires in COVID-19. Study summary: The United States, Italy and Spain were the sources of the acute and convalescent COVID-19 samples. PBMCs, B-cell-depleted T cells, or T cells provided the cDNA or gDNA that made up the material.

Sequencing used peripheral blood. The sequence was collected from a man aged 40-50 years with active or convalescent COVID-19. The V gene is TRBV6-6, the J gene TRBJ1-2, with D hard to call. The DNA of the CDR3 is TGTGCCAGCAGTTACTCGTCCCTAAACTATGGCTACACCTTC. It specifies CASSYSSLNYGYTF.